Listed here are 15 T cell receptor beta chains from one sample, sequenced in a study of T cell repertoires in cytomegalovirus infection. TCRdb passed the reads through MiXCR, listing each CDR3 protein once. The sample records around 69,000 distinct CDR3 sequences, 20% to 25% being singletons. The antigens for these receptors are not known. Here the sequenced sample was CD8+ T cells from cultured PBMCs, taken from culture after CMV antigen stimulation. The receptor set was obtained from a human donor in good health (CMV status not recorded). Some clones in this sample may be carry-over from other donors' samples.

This clonotype was seen a few times. This sequence joins TRBV5-6 and TRBJ2-1; perhaps TRBD1 as D (6 bases). The germline CDR1 and CDR2 sequences are SGHDT and YYEEEE. The CDR3 contains 15 residues. Trimming took off 0 bases at V and 3 bases at J, with 10 bases between the two ends. CDR3 sequence reads: CASSLEQGSYNEQFF. In nucleotides, the CDR3 is TGTGCCAGCAGCTTGGAACAGGGCAGCTACAATGAGCAGTTCTTC.

This clonotype was recorded a few times. The chain carries TRBV4-3 and TRBJ1-4; 10 bases map to TRBD1. This CDR3 contains 16 residues. Germline CDR1 is LGHNA and CDR2 is YSLEER. The junction had 6 bases not matched to a gene; V was cut back by 2 bases and J by 6 bases. For the CDR3, the DNA is TGCGCCAGCAGCCAAAAAACCGGGACAGGGGATGAAAAACTGTTTTTT. This gives the protein CASSQKTGTGDEKLFF.

V gene TRBV4-1 combines with J gene TRBJ2-7; 9 bases agree with TRBD1. This CDR3 has 14 amino acids. Germline CDR1 MGHRA, CDR2 YSYEKL. The trim removed 1 base at V and 3 bases at J, leaving 1 base unmatched. CDR3 loop: CASSQGTGDYEQYF. DNA for the CDR3: TGCGCCAGCAGCCAAGGGACAGGGGACTACGAGCAGTACTTC.

This clonotype was seen at least ten times. The CDR3 sequence: CASTSGRGYTF. DNA for the CDR3: TGTGCCAGCACCTCCGGGCGCGGCTACACCTTC. The chain is built from TRBV25-1 and TRBJ1-2, with no clear D. Germline lookup yields CDR1 MGHDK and CDR2 SYGVNS. V dropped 7 bases and J dropped 8 bases, with 11 bases sitting between them. There are 11 residues in the CDR3.

CDR3 region: CASSPASSDEQFF. Here the CDR3 DNA reads TGTGCCAGCAGCCCCGCGTCCAGCGATGAGCAGTTCTTC. This chain connects TRBV7-9 to TRBJ2-1; D remains unclear. Germline V gives CDR1 SEHNR, CDR2 FQNEAQ (reference sequence). The CDR3 consists of 13 residues. The V end lost 5 bases, the J end lost 8 bases, and 13 bases lay between the germline ends. Together with reference TRBV7-9 and TRBJ2-1, the CDR3 gives the full variable domain: DTGVSQNPRHKITKRGQNVTFRCDPISEHNRLYWYRQTLGQGPEFLTYFQNEAQLEKSRLLSDRFSAERPKGSFSTLEIQRTEQGDSAMYLCASSPASSDEQFFGPGTRLTVL.

This chain joins TRBV6-2 or TRBV6-3 and TRBJ2-7; 8 nucleotides line up with TRBD1. Losses at the gene ends were 6 bases for V and 6 bases for J; bases not matched to a gene: 10. From germline, CDR1 is MNHEY and CDR2 SVGEGT. The CDR3 is 14 residues long. Here the CDR3 DNA reads TGTGCCAGCAGCACAGGGGGAGGTTACTCCGAGCAGTACTTC. Its translation: CASSTGGGYSEQYF.

This clonotype has a handful of counts. CDR3 amino acids: CASSPTGLGTEAFF. CDR3 DNA sequence: TGTGCCAGCAGCCCGACAGGGCTGGGGACTGAAGCTTTCTTT. The V gene is TRBV7-8, the J gene TRBJ1-1; 7 bases map to TRBD1. V shed 5 bases and J 5 bases; nucleotides not matched to a gene: 8. Per the germline V gene, CDR1 is SGHVS and CDR2 is FQNEAQ. This CDR3 has 14 amino acids.

This clonotype has more than one count but fewer than ten. The chain recombines TRBV7-6 with TRBJ2-3; 12 nucleotides match TRBD1. Germline V gives CDR1 SGHVS, CDR2 FNYEAQ. V lost 5 bases, J lost 8 bases, and 8 bases stayed unmatched. This CDR3 is 15 amino acids long. CDR3 protein: CASSDRDRGLGTQYF. The CDR3 DNA reads TGTGCCAGCAGCGACCGGGACAGGGGGCTTGGTACGCAGTATTTT.

The gene calls are TRBV6-1 and TRBJ2-2; TRBD1 agrees at 9 bases. Germline values: CDR1 MNHNS, CDR2 SASEGT. The CDR3 contains 16 residues. The ends lost 3 bases at V and 3 bases at J; junction bases unmatched: 5. CDR3 sequence reads: CASSDGWTGDTGELFF. The CDR3 bases are TGTGCCAGCAGTGATGGGTGGACAGGGGACACCGGGGAGCTGTTTTTT.

The J gene is TRBJ2-3, the V gene TRBV27, with D perhaps being TRBD1 or TRBD2 (5 bases each). This CDR3 contains 15 residues. CDR1 is MNHEY, CDR2 SMNVEV, per germline (reference sequence). Trimming left V 5 bases short and J 4 bases short, with 16 bases between. In DNA, the CDR3 is TGTGCCAGCAGTCCTTTCCCCGGGGCATCAGATACGCAGTATTTT. It specifies CASSPFPGASDTQYF.

This clonotype came up a few times. The rearrangement joins TRBV4-1 to TRBJ2-2, with TRBD2 matching over 14 bases. The CDR3 covers 19 residues. CDR1 is MGHRA, CDR2 YSYEKL, per germline. With V trimmed by 4 bases and J by 5 bases, 12 bases remained unmatched. Here the CDR3 DNA reads TGCGCCAGCAGCCGGCCCCTGGGGACTAGCGGGGGAAATACCGGGGAGCTGTTTTTT. It is translated as CASSRPLGTSGGNTGELFF.

The chain links TRBV12-3 or TRBV12-4 to TRBJ2-5, with 9 bases lining up with TRBD1. The CDR3 totals 13 residues. V shed 6 bases and J 5 bases; nucleotides not matched to a gene: 4. The CDR3 region is CASSYRGLETQYF. The CDR3 nucleotides read TGTGCCAGCAGCTACAGGGGGCTTGAGACCCAGTACTTC.

The sample holds a few counts of this clonotype. This rearrangement joins TRBV7-2 to TRBJ1-2; TRBD1 matches at 7 bases. Trimming took 1 base from V and 3 from J; bases not matched to a gene: 2. Per germline, CDR1 SGHTA and CDR2 FQGNSA. The CDR3 is 14 amino acids. The DNA of the CDR3 is TGTGCCAGCAGCTTAGTCACAGGGGACTATGGCTACACCTTC. Protein: CASSLVTGDYGYTF.

The gene calls are TRBV12-3 or TRBV12-4 and TRBJ1-2, with 9 bases matching TRBD1. V was clipped by 6 bases and J by 6 bases; unmatched bases: 20. The CDR3 consists of 18 residues. The CDR3 sequence: CASSPSPAGTGNINGYTF. DNA for the CDR3: TGTGCCAGCAGCCCCTCTCCCGCCGGGACAGGGAATATCAATGGCTACACCTTC.

This clonotype was counted a few times. The CDR3 spells CASSYRTSGGLSSYNEQFF. In DNA form, the CDR3 reads TGTGCCAGCAGCTACAGGACTAGCGGGGGCCTTAGCTCCTACAATGAGCAGTTCTTC. The J gene is TRBJ2-1, the V gene TRBV7-9, with 13 positions matching TRBD2. V dropped 4 bases and J dropped 0; count of bases not matched to a gene: 9. The CDR3 has 19 residues. Germline loops: CDR1 SEHNR, CDR2 FQNEAQ (reference sequence).